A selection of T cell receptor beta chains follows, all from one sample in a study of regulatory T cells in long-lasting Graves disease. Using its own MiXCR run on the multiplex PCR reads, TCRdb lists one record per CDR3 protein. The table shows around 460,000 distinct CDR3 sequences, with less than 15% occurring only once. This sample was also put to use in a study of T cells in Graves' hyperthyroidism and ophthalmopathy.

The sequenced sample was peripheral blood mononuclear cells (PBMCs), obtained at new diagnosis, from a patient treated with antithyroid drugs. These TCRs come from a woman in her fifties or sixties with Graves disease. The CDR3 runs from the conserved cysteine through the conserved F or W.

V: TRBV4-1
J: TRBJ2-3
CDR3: CASSNRLAGGPPSTDTQYF

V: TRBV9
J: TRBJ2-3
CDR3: CASSVGDSGSQGSTDTQYF

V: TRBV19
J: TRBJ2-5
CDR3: CASSSSGIETQYF

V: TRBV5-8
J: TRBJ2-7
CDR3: CASRRKQGAQKEQYF

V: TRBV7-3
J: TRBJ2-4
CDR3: CASSLNRENIQYF

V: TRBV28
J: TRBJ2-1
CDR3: CASSLQARLYNEQFF

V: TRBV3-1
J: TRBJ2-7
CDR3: CASSQRGATYEQYF

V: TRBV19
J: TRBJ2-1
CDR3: CASREEANEQFF

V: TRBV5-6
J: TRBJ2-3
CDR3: CASRQRTGTSTDTQYF

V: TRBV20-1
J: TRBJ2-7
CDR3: CSARDWAVSYEQYF

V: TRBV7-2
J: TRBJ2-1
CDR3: CASSLVTSGRQGEQFF

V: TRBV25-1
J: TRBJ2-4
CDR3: CASSGYQAKNIQYF

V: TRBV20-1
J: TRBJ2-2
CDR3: CSVAGANTGELFF

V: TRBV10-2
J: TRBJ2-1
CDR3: CATSGGTLGHYNEQFF

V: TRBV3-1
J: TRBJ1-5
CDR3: CASSQDQNYNQPQHF

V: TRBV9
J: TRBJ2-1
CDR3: CASSVEGTTHEQFF

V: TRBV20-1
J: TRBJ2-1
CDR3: CSATILGQNNEQFF

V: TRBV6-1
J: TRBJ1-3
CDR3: CASSPTWTGLKSSGNTIYF